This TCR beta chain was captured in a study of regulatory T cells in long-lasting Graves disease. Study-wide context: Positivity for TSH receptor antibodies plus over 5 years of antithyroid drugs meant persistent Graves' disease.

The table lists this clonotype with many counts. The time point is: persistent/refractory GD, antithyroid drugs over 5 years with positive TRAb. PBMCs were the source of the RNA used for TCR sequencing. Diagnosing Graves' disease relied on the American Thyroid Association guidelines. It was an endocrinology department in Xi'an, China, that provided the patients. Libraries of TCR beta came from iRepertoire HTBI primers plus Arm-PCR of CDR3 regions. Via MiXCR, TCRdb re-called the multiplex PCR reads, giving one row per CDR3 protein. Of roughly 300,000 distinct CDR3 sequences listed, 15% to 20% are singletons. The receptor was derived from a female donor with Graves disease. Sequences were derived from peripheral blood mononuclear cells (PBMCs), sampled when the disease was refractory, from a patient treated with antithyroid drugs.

CDR3 in amino acids: CASSLEVSYEQYF. CDR3 coding DNA: TGTGCCAGCAGCTTAGAGGTCTCCTACGAGCAGTACTTC. The J gene is TRBJ2-7, the V gene TRBV11-1; D is undetermined. Trimming stripped 1 base from V and 0 bases from J, with 4 bases between. This CDR3 spans 13 amino acids. The germline V gene encodes CDR1 SGHAT and CDR2 FQDESV (reference sequence). Complete variable domain (other parts from reference TRBV11-1 and TRBJ2-7): EAEVAQSPRYKITEKSQAVAFWCDPISGHATLYWYRQILGQGPELLVQFQDESVVDDSQLPKDRFSAERLKGVDSTLKIQPAELGDSAMYLCASSLEVSYEQYFGPGTRLTVT.